This passage covers 22 T cell receptor beta chains from one sample sequenced in a study of blood T cells in healthy people across ages. Using a J-beta primer mix together with a sample-barcoded 5' primer, a second PCR was run for about 6 to 12 cycles. TCRdb reanalysed the 5' RACE reads using MiXCR and keeps one entry per CDR3 protein. The table lists more than 900,000 distinct CDR3 sequences, 25% of them singletons. The sample was also reused in another study, on T cells of mothers and their children.

The sequencing input was blood. These receptors came from a girl aged 2 to 10 in good health.

The chain links TRBV6-5 to TRBJ2-6, with D perhaps assigned TRBD1 or TRBD2 (5 bases each). The ends were cut back, 1 base at V and 2 bases at J, with 12 bases in the middle. Per germline, CDR1 MNHEY and CDR2 SVGAGI. This CDR3 spans 17 amino acids. The CDR3 spells CASSYFRDPPGANVLTF. For the CDR3, the DNA is TGTGCCAGCAGTTACTTCCGGGACCCCCCTGGGGCCAACGTCCTGACTTTC.

V is TRBV4-2 and J is TRBJ2-5; D might be TRBD1 (6 bases). V was trimmed by 4 bases and J by 3 bases, leaving 12 bases between them. This CDR3 is 14 amino acids long. The germline CDR1 and CDR2 sequences are LGHNA and YNFKEQ. CDR3 DNA sequence: TGTGCCAGCAGCCCAACAGGGCGGGAAGAGACCCAGTACTTC. This sequence encodes CASSPTGREETQYF.

The V gene is TRBV28, the J gene TRBJ2-1; D gene uncertain. The J call could be wrong; TRBJ2-7 is a better fit for the DNA end. The V gene's germline CDR1 is MDHEN and CDR2 SYDVKM. The CDR3 is made up of 11 amino acids. The DNA of the CDR3 is TGTGCCAGCAGTTCCTACTACCTGCAGTACTTC. Its protein is CASSSYYLQYF.

This clonotype showed up just a few times. The rearrangement links TRBV6-1 to TRBJ1-3; 7 positions match TRBD1. This CDR3 has 14 residues. From germline, CDR1 is MNHNS and CDR2 SASEGT. The trim removed 3 bases at V and 4 bases at J, leaving 3 bases unmatched. In nucleotides, the CDR3 is TGTGCCAGCAGTGAGGCGGGACAGGGAAACACCATATATTTT. Translation gives CASSEAGQGNTIYF.

This clonotype was detected a few times. V is TRBV5-8 and J is TRBJ1-5; D is unresolved. Deletions cut 0 bases from V and 9 bases from J, with 4 bases between. This CDR3 comprises 11 residues. The germline CDR1 and CDR2 sequences are SGHTS and YDEGEE. The CDR3 DNA follows: TGTGCCAGCAGCTTGGACCCGCCCCAGCATTTT. This sequence encodes CASSLDPPQHF.

This clonotype was detected only a few times. The chain uses TRBV27 and TRBJ1-2, with TRBD1 as a possible D gene (5 bases). The CDR3 consists of 15 residues. Looked up from germline, CDR1 is MNHEY and CDR2 is SMNVEV (reference sequence). Trimming took 2 bases from V and 2 from J, leaving 12 bases between them. The CDR3 here is CASSLMAGLNYGYTF. For the CDR3, the DNA is TGTGCCAGCAGTTTAATGGCAGGGTTAAACTATGGCTACACCTTC.

This clonotype occurred a few times. This chain links TRBV4-1 with TRBJ2-6; D remains unclear. Germline lookup yields CDR1 MGHRA and CDR2 YSYEKL. Trimming pared 0 bases from V and 4 bases from J, leaving 7 bases between. The CDR3 length is 15 residues. Here the CDR3 reads CASSQDHGGANVLTF. CDR3 coding DNA: TGCGCCAGCAGCCAAGATCACGGAGGGGCCAACGTCCTGACTTTC.

In this sample, this clonotype turned up a few times. This chain links TRBV6-5 with TRBJ1-2; 9 nucleotides match TRBD1. Germline CDR1 reads MNHEY; CDR2 reads SVGAGI. V lost 4 bases, J lost 6 bases, and 6 bases stayed unmatched. The CDR3 is made up of 14 amino acids. The CDR3 here is CASSLAWTGDGYTF. The CDR3 nucleotides are TGTGCCAGCAGTTTAGCCTGGACAGGGGATGGCTACACCTTC.

The chain employs TRBV7-9 and TRBJ1-4; TRBD1 matches 7 bases. Looked up from germline, CDR1 is SEHNR and CDR2 is FQNEAQ (reference sequence). The CDR3 loop spans 13 amino acids. The trim removed 5 bases at V and 10 bases at J, leaving 7 bases unmatched. The DNA for the CDR3 is TGTGCCAGCAGCCTAGGACAGGAGGGAAAACTGTTTTTT. Translation: CASSLGQEGKLFF. The full variable domain, with the rest looked up from reference TRBV7-9 and TRBJ1-4, is DTGVSQNPRHKITKRGQNVTFRCDPISEHNRLYWYRQTLGQGPEFLTYFQNEAQLEKSRLLSDRFSAERPKGSFSTLEIQRTEQGDSAMYLCASSLGQEGKLFFGSGTQLSVL.

The genes are TRBV12-5 and TRBJ1-4; 10 bases match TRBD1. CDR1 and CDR2 (germline): LGHNT, FRNRAP. Trimming cost V 5 bases and J 6 bases; bases outside gene matches: 3. The CDR3 covers 14 residues. Here the CDR3 reads CASGAGTGDEKLFF. CDR3 nucleotide sequence: TGTGCTAGTGGTGCCGGGACAGGGGATGAAAAACTGTTTTTT. Full variable domain (rest looked up from reference TRBV12-5 and TRBJ1-4): DARVTQTPRHKVTEMGQEVTMRCQPILGHNTVFWYRQTMMQGLELLAYFRNRAPLDDSGMPKDRFSAEMPDATLATLKIQPSEPRDSAVYFCASGAGTGDEKLFFGSGTQLSVL.

The V call is TRBV6-2 or TRBV6-3, the J call TRBJ2-5, with D possibly being TRBD1 or TRBD2 (5 bases each). The germline CDR1 and CDR2 sequences are MNHEY and SVGEGT. V lost 6 bases and J lost 5, with 16 bases in between. The CDR3 runs to 14 residues. CDR3 DNA sequence: TGTGCCAGCAGCGCCGGGACCTACCGGGAGACCCAGTACTTC. Translation: CASSAGTYRETQYF.

This clonotype has only a few counts. The chain is built from TRBV15 and TRBJ2-5, with D unclear. Matching the DNA end better, TRBJ2-1 makes the J call doubtful. The length of the CDR3 is 15 residues. Germline V gene lookup returns CDR1 LNHNV and CDR2 YYDKDF (reference sequence). The CDR3 DNA follows: TGTGCCACCAGCAGAGATGAGGTAGCAGGAAATGAGCAGTTCTTC. Encoded protein: CATSRDEVAGNEQFF.

This clonotype occurred once. The rearrangement links TRBV7-3 to TRBJ2-5; 14 bases match TRBD2. Losses at the gene ends were 5 bases for V and 5 bases for J; bases not matched to a gene: 4. This CDR3 has 15 amino acids. Germline CDR1 reads SGHTA; CDR2 reads FQGTGA. The CDR3 nucleotides are TGTGCCAGCAGCATTGGGACTAGCGGGGGTGAGACCCAGTACTTC. It is translated as CASSIGTSGGETQYF.

CDR3 in amino acids: CSARSVVRELFF. The DNA of the CDR3 is TGCAGCGCCCGGTCTGTGGTTCGGGAGCTGTTTTTT. The chain combines TRBV29-1 with TRBJ2-2, with unresolved D. The CDR3 covers 12 residues. The germline CDR1 and CDR2 sequences are SQVTM and ANQGSEA. V lost 7 bases and J lost 9, with 15 bases in between.

In DNA form, the CDR3 reads TGCGCCAGCAGCTTGAGTAGCGGGAGTCCGGAGACCCAGTACTTC. It is translated as CASSLSSGSPETQYF. V gene TRBV5-1 combines with J gene TRBJ2-5, with TRBD2 matching over 9 bases. The CDR3 loop spans 15 amino acids. V lost 1 base to trimming and J lost 5 bases; unmatched junction nucleotides: 6. Germline V lookup: CDR1 SGHRS, CDR2 YFSETQ.

This clonotype was seen a handful of times. The chain links TRBV7-9 to TRBJ2-5; either TRBD1 or TRBD2 may fit D (5 bases each). The DNA end is more similar to TRBJ2-7, so the J call may be wrong. This CDR3 is built from 14 residues. Germline lookup yields CDR1 SEHNR and CDR2 FQNEAQ (reference sequence). In nucleotides, the CDR3 is TGTGCCAGCAGCCATCGGGACGGGCCCTACGAGCAGTACTTC. It yields the protein CASSHRDGPYEQYF.

In this sample, this clonotype turned up a few times. The chain recombines TRBV29-1 with TRBJ2-3; D is unresolved. CDR1 is SQVTM and CDR2 is ANQGSEA in the germline V gene. V was cut by 6 bases and J by 2 bases, with 6 bases left in between. The CDR3 covers 11 residues. CDR3 sequence reads: CSVQYTDTQYF. The CDR3 DNA is TGCAGCGTCCAGTACACAGATACGCAGTATTTT.

This chain connects TRBV27 to TRBJ2-7; a possible D gene is TRBD1 (5 bases). Per germline, CDR1 MNHEY and CDR2 SMNVEV (reference sequence). This CDR3 contains 18 residues. V lost 3 bases to trimming and J lost 3 bases, with 24 bases between them. The CDR3 loop is CASSFPARQGRTFYEQYF. CDR3 bases: TGTGCCAGCAGTTTCCCTGCCCGTCAGGGTAGGACCTTCTACGAGCAGTACTTC.

CDR3 region: CATYRRHFRTNEKLFF. The CDR3 DNA reads TGTGCCACCTACCGGAGGCATTTCAGGACTAATGAAAAACTGTTTTTT. The chain employs TRBV21-1 and TRBJ1-4. TRBV21-1 is designated a pseudogene. This CDR3 contains 16 residues.

The rearrangement joins TRBV20-1 to TRBJ1-5; no definite D call. The CDR3 extends over 13 amino acids. Per the germline V gene, CDR1 is DFQATT and CDR2 is SNEGSKA (reference sequence). V gave up 4 bases and J gave up 3 bases, with 10 bases separating them. Here the CDR3 DNA reads TGCAGTGCTAATAGCGTGTTCAATCAGCCCCAGCATTTT. It encodes CSANSVFNQPQHF.

This clonotype came up a few times. This chain connects TRBV14 to TRBJ1-2; D possibly corresponds to TRBD1 (6 bases). The germline V gene has CDR1 SGHDN and CDR2 FVKESK. Trimming left V 0 bases short and J 6 bases short, with 14 bases between. This CDR3 has 15 residues. CDR3 DNA: TGTGCCAGCAGCCAAGAATGGGGGGGCGCGGATGGCTACACCTTC. Translating gives CASSQEWGGADGYTF. Combining the CDR3 with reference TRBV14 and TRBJ1-2 gives the whole variable domain EAGVTQFPSHSVIEKGQTVTLRCDPISGHDNLYWYRRVMGKEIKFLLHFVKESKQDESGMPNNRFLAERTGGTYSTLKVQPAELEDSGVYFCASSQEWGGADGYTFGSGTRLTVV.

This rearrangement joins TRBV10-3 to TRBJ2-2; D remains ambiguous. This CDR3 is 13 amino acids long. Trimming shortened V by 8 bases and J by 0 bases, and 7 bases separated the two germline ends. Per germline, CDR1 ENHRY and CDR2 SYGVKD. The CDR3 loop is CAIGQTNTGELFF. The CDR3 coding sequence is TGTGCCATCGGGCAGACGAACACCGGGGAGCTGTTTTTT.